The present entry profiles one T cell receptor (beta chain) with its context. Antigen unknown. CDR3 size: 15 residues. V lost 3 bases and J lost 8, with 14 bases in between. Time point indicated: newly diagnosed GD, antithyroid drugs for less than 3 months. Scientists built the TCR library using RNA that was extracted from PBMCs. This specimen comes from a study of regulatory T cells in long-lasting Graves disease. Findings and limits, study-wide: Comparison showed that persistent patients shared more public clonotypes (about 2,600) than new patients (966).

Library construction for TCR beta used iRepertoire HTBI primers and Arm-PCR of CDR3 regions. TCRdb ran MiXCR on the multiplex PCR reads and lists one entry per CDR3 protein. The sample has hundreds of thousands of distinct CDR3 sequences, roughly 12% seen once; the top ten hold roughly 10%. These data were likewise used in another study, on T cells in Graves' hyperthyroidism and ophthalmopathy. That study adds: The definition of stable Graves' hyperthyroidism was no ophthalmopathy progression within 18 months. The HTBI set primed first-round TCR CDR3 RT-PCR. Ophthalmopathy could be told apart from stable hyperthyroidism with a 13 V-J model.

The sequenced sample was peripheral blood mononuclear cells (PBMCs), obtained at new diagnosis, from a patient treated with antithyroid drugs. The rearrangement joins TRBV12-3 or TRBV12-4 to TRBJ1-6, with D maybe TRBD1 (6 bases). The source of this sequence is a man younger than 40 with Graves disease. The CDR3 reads CASSLTGGLDSPLHF. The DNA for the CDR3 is TGTGCCAGCAGTTTGACAGGAGGCCTAGATTCACCCCTCCACTTT.